Each of the 29 T cell receptor beta chains below was sequenced from the same sample in a study of post-analysis software for immune sequencing data. General observations from the study: Relative to controls, patients had several TRBV segments at higher frequency, with TRBV5-6, TRBV5-1 and TRBV20-1 among these.

Presence of unique molecular identifiers characterized the TCR beta cDNA libraries. TCRdb passed the PCR reads through MiXCR, listing each CDR3 protein once. The table lists 350,000 to 500,000 distinct CDR3 sequences, approximately 37% of them singletons, with 6.5% to 8% in the top ten. The antigens of these receptors remain unknown. Source material: blood. The source is a girl aged 2 to 9 with multiple sclerosis.

The V gene is TRBV5-1, the J gene TRBJ1-1; a possible D gene is TRBD1 (6 bases). Germline V gives CDR1 SGHRS, CDR2 YFSETQ. V was pared by 0 bases and J by 0 bases, with 12 bases between. The CDR3 is 16 amino acids. As DNA, the CDR3 is TGCGCCAGCAGCTTGGGGGCAGGGGATATGAACACTGAAGCTTTCTTT. This codes for CASSLGAGDMNTEAFF.

The V and J genes are TRBV7-6 and TRBJ2-5, with D possibly TRBD2 on 6 matching bases. Germline CDR1 is SGHVS and CDR2 is FNYEAQ. The CDR3 sequence is 14 residues long. V dropped 8 bases and J dropped 7 bases, with 20 bases sitting between them. The CDR3 region has the DNA TGTGCCAGCCTTGCAGCGGAATTTAGCGGGACCCAGTACTTC. Protein sequence: CASLAAEFSGTQYF.

J is TRBJ1-2 and V is TRBV3-1, with D perhaps TRBD1 (5 bases). Trimming shortened V by 7 bases and J by 2 bases, and 11 bases separated the two germline ends. This CDR3 has 13 residues. Germline V gene lookup returns CDR1 LGHDT and CDR2 YNNKEL (reference sequence). The CDR3 loop reads CASTGALNYGYTF. CDR3 in DNA: TGTGCCAGCACCGGGGCCCTAAACTATGGCTACACCTTC.

This clonotype was seen a handful of times. This chain uses TRBV7-3 with TRBJ2-5, with TRBD2 as a possible D gene (6 bases). This CDR3 is built from 15 residues. CDR1 is SGHTA, CDR2 FQGTGA, per germline. Trimming took off 0 bases at V and 4 bases at J, with 12 bases between the two ends. For the CDR3, the DNA is TGTGCCAGCAGCTTAACGGCCGCGGGGAGAGAGACCCAGTACTTC. Translated: CASSLTAAGRETQYF.

This chain connects TRBV27 to TRBJ2-2, with TRBD1 matching over 9 bases. Losses at the gene ends were 1 base for V and 6 bases for J; bases not matched to a gene: 6. The CDR3 consists of 16 residues. Germline V CDR1 and CDR2: MNHEY, SMNVEV (reference sequence). CDR3 sequence reads: CASSLFPTGGSGELFF. The CDR3 DNA follows: TGTGCCAGCAGTTTATTCCCGACAGGGGGGTCCGGGGAGCTGTTTTTT.

The chain couples TRBV28 to TRBJ2-3; 8 bases match TRBD1. From germline, CDR1 is MDHEN and CDR2 SYDVKM. The CDR3 totals 13 residues. V lost 9 bases to trimming and J lost 2 bases; unmatched junction nucleotides: 4. CDR3 DNA: TGTGCCAGTAGACAGGGGTTCACAGATACGCAGTATTTT. Its translation: CASRQGFTDTQYF.

This clonotype came up a few times. The CDR3 bases are TGTGCCACCAGCAGAGATCTTAGCGGGGGCACAGATACGCAGTATTTT. It encodes CATSRDLSGGTDTQYF. This chain joins TRBV15 and TRBJ2-3; 8 bases agree with TRBD2. With 0 bases clipped from V and 1 base from J, the junction kept 3 bases outside the gene matches. This CDR3 has 16 residues. Germline V lookup: CDR1 LNHNV, CDR2 YYDKDF (reference sequence).

There are many counts of this clonotype. In nucleotides, the CDR3 is TGCAGTGCTAGCGGGGTCACCTCCTACGAGCAGTACTTC. Its protein is CSASGVTSYEQYF. The chain combines TRBV20-1 with TRBJ2-7; maybe TRBD2 (5 bases). Per the germline V gene, CDR1 is DFQATT and CDR2 is SNEGSKA (reference sequence). V shed 3 bases and J shed 0 bases, with 9 bases lying between them. CDR3 length: 13 residues.

The chain employs TRBV20-1 and TRBJ2-3; D possibly uses TRBD1 or TRBD2 (6 bases each). The CDR3 is 16 residues long. Germline-derived CDR1 and CDR2 are DFQATT and SNEGSKA (reference sequence). The ends were cut back, 0 bases at V and 1 base at J, with 14 bases in the middle. The CDR3 DNA reads TGCAGTGCTAGAGAGTGGGGGCGGGGTGGCACAGATACGCAGTATTTT. Translation: CSAREWGRGGTDTQYF.

The chain is built from TRBV25-1 and TRBJ2-1; D gene uncertain. Germline CDR1 reads MGHDK; CDR2 reads SYGVNS. V was trimmed by 1 base and J by 1 base, leaving 8 bases between them. CDR3 length equals 15 residues. CDR3 in amino acids: CASSEFRGSYNEQFF. The CDR3 DNA is TGTGCCAGCAGTGAATTTCGCGGATCCTACAATGAGCAGTTCTTC.

The rearrangement joins TRBV7-3 to TRBJ1-6, with 10 positions matching TRBD1. From germline, CDR1 is SGHTA and CDR2 FQGTGA. The CDR3 contains 15 residues. V gave up 2 bases and J gave up 10 bases; unmatched junction bases: 5. CDR3 protein: CASSLGSGQGSPLHF. The CDR3 DNA sequence: TGTGCCAGCAGCTTAGGATCGGGACAGGGGTCACCCCTCCACTTT.

The chain has TRBV7-3 and TRBJ2-3, with a possible D match to TRBD2 (7 bases). The CDR3 contains 14 residues. Trimming left V 1 base short and J 8 bases short, with 13 bases between. Germline V gene lookup returns CDR1 SGHTA and CDR2 FQGTGA. This CDR3 is CASSLKGGGATQYF. CDR3 sequence (DNA): TGTGCCAGCAGCTTAAAAGGGGGGGGGGCTACGCAGTATTTT.

The rearrangement links TRBV4-2 to TRBJ2-7; D is unresolved. The CDR3 runs 15 residues. Germline assignment: CDR1 LGHNA and CDR2 YNFKEQ. V was pared by 0 bases and J by 3 bases, with 12 bases between. The CDR3 sequence is CASSQEFSGFYEQYF. CDR3 coding DNA: TGTGCCAGCAGCCAAGAGTTCTCGGGTTTCTACGAGCAGTACTTC.

This clonotype was counted a few times. This rearrangement joins TRBV15 to TRBJ1-2; unclear D gene. The CDR3 totals 18 residues. The germline gives CDR1 LNHNV, CDR2 YYDKDF (reference sequence). The V end was cut by 1 base, the J end by 1 base, with 19 bases between. CDR3 in DNA: TGTGCCACCAGCAGAGCGATTACTAATCCTACGCGTAACTATGGCTACACCTTC. Its protein product is CATSRAITNPTRNYGYTF.

The J gene is TRBJ1-2, the V gene TRBV10-3; 8 bases are a match to TRBD1. From germline, CDR1 is ENHRY and CDR2 SYGVKD. The CDR3 has 13 residues. Trimming removed 3 bases from V and 6 bases from J; junction bases left unmatched: 3. The CDR3 reads CAISEGTGDGYTF. The CDR3 nucleotides read TGTGCCATCAGTGAAGGGACAGGTGATGGCTACACCTTC.

The sample holds a few counts of this clonotype. J is TRBJ2-5 and V is TRBV18; no clear D. V shed 2 bases and J shed 5 bases, with 15 bases lying between them. Germline V CDR1 and CDR2: KGHSH, LQKENI. This CDR3 spans 15 amino acids. This CDR3 reads CASSPETTTYETQYF. Here the CDR3 DNA reads TGTGCCAGCTCACCAGAGACGACAACCTACGAGACCCAGTACTTC.

The CDR3 DNA sequence: TGCGCCAGCAGCGACACCGGGATGGAGGCTTTCTTT. Translation: CASSDTGMEAFF. The rearrangement joins TRBV5-1 to TRBJ1-1, with D unclear. V was shortened by 4 bases and J by 11 bases, with 15 bases between the two germline ends. The CDR3 is 12 residues long. Germline CDR1 is SGHRS and CDR2 is YFSETQ.

The rearrangement joins TRBV9 to TRBJ2-3; TRBD1 is a possible D gene (5 bases). The CDR3 contains 16 residues. V was cut by 0 bases and J by 2 bases, with 13 bases left in between. The germline V gene has CDR1 SGDLS and CDR2 YYNGEE. The chain's CDR3 is CASSVAGTGFTDTQYF. The CDR3 region has the DNA TGTGCCAGCAGCGTAGCTGGTACAGGCTTCACAGATACGCAGTATTTT.

The chain has TRBV20-1 and TRBJ2-1; the D call may be TRBD1 or TRBD2 (5 bases each). The CDR3 is 13 amino acids. Germline lookup yields CDR1 DFQATT and CDR2 SNEGSKA (reference sequence). Deletions cut 6 bases from V and 3 bases from J, with 12 bases between. The CDR3 region has the DNA TGCAGTGCATGGGACGGATACTACAATGAGCAGTTCTTC. It yields the protein CSAWDGYYNEQFF.

The gene calls are TRBV4-1 and TRBJ2-3; TRBD2 might be the D (5 bases). The CDR3 has 16 amino acids. V was trimmed by 1 base and J by 0 bases, leaving 11 bases between them. The germline gives CDR1 MGHRA, CDR2 YSYEKL. The chain's CDR3 is CASSQVAGVSTDTQYF. The CDR3 nucleotides read TGCGCCAGCAGCCAAGTTGCCGGGGTTAGCACAGATACGCAGTATTTT.

This clonotype occurred a few times. This sequence joins TRBV29-1 and TRBJ2-1; weak D call: TRBD2 (5 bases). Between the trimmed V and J ends, which lost 3 bases and 8 bases, there was a span of 20 bases. Looked up from germline, CDR1 is SQVTM and CDR2 is ANQGSEA. The CDR3 runs 15 residues. The CDR3 reads CSVDGAVLAGDEQFF. The CDR3, as DNA: TGCAGCGTTGACGGAGCGGTTTTAGCCGGGGATGAGCAGTTCTTC.

This clonotype was observed once. The chain is built from TRBV6-5 and TRBJ2-4, with TRBD1 matching 9 bases. The J call may be mistaken, given a closer DNA end match to TRBJ2-7. The CDR3 consists of 15 residues. Germline V gene lookup returns CDR1 MNHEY and CDR2 SVGAGI. The CDR3 DNA is TGTGCCAGCAGTTACGCGGGGACAGGGTCCTACGAGCAGTACTTC. This sequence encodes CASSYAGTGSYEQYF.

This clonotype was observed a few times. The gene calls are TRBV6-5 and TRBJ2-4; D unclear. V gave up 5 bases and J gave up 9 bases, with 20 bases separating them. Looked up from germline, CDR1 is MNHEY and CDR2 is SVGAGI. CDR3 length equals 15 residues. The CDR3 DNA reads as TGTGCCAGCAGTACTCCGAAACAGCCCAAGGCCATTCAGTACTTC. This translates into CASSTPKQPKAIQYF.

In this sample, this clonotype turned up a few times. The chain recombines TRBV6-1 with TRBJ2-2, with D maybe TRBD2 (5 bases). The CDR3 length is 14 residues. CDR1 MNHNS and CDR2 SASEGT come from the germline V gene. Trimming left V 8 bases short and J 4 bases short, with 14 bases between. CDR3 in amino acids: CASAPTSGTGELFF. DNA for the CDR3: TGTGCCAGCGCTCCTACCAGCGGCACCGGGGAGCTGTTTTTT.

For this clonotype: Relative to the germline gene, one junction end is altered; a read error may explain this. The chain employs TRBV12-3 or TRBV12-4 and TRBJ2-7, with TRBD2 matching 7 bases. CDR3 size: 14 residues. The CDR3 reads CVSSLSGILNEQYF. The DNA for the CDR3 is TGTGTCAGCAGTTTAAGCGGGATATTGAACGAGCAGTACTTC.

The V gene is TRBV19, the J gene TRBJ1-5; unclear D gene. The germline CDR1 and CDR2 sequences are LNHDA and SQIVND (reference sequence). V was clipped by 3 bases and J by 6 bases, with 18 bases between them. This CDR3 is built from 16 residues. The CDR3 reads CASSMQVQTLTQPQHF. The CDR3 DNA reads as TGTGCCAGTAGTATGCAGGTCCAAACCCTTACTCAGCCCCAGCATTTT.

The count of this clonotype is one. In DNA form, the CDR3 reads TGTGCCAGCAGCGCAGACAGGGGGGCTCAGCCCCAGCATTTT. It yields the protein CASSADRGAQPQHF. The chain has TRBV7-9 and TRBJ1-5, with TRBD1 matching 9 bases. The CDR3 length is 14 residues. Trimming at V came to 5 bases and at J to 6 bases, leaving 5 bases not matched to a gene. Germline-derived CDR1 and CDR2 are SEHNR and FQNEAQ (reference sequence).

The V and J genes are TRBV7-2 and TRBJ2-7; D possibly corresponds to TRBD2 (6 bases). Germline V gene data show CDR1 as SGHTA and CDR2 as FQGNSA. The V end was cut by 2 bases, the J end by 4 bases, with 15 bases between. The CDR3 extends over 15 amino acids. The CDR3, as DNA: TGTGCCAGCAGCTTAAGCGGAGGGCAAGGTTACGAGCAGTACTTC. Translated, it gives CASSLSGGQGYEQYF.

The CDR3 DNA reads as TGTGCCAGCAGCTTGGTAAACACTTGGGATACGCAGTATTTT. It translates to CASSLVNTWDTQYF. The chain is built from TRBV5-6 and TRBJ2-3, with D hard to call. Trimming shortened V by 0 bases and J by 6 bases, and 11 bases separated the two germline ends. The CDR3 extends over 14 amino acids. Germline CDR1 is SGHDT and CDR2 is YYEEEE.